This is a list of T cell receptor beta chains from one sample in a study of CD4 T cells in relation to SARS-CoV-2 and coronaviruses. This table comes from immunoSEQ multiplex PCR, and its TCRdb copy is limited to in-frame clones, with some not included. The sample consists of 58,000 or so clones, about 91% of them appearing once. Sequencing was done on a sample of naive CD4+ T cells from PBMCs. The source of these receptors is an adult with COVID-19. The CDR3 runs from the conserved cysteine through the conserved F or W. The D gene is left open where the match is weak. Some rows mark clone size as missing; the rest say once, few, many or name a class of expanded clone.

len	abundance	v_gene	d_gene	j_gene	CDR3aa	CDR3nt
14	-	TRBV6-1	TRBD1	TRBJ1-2	CASSEVQGAGGYTF	TGTGCCAGCAGTGAAGTACAGGGGGCAGGTGGCTACACCTTC
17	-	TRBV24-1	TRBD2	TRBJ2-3	CATSDPLITGGADTQYF	TGTGCCACCAGTGATCCGTTAATAACGGGAGGGGCAGATACGCAGTATTTT
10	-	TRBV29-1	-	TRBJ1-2	CSVWGDGYTF	TGCAGCGTGTGGGGAGATGGCTACACCTTC
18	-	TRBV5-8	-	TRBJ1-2	CASSLNRSPGGYNYGYTF	TGTGCCAGCAGCTTAAACCGTTCTCCGGGGGGTTACAACTATGGCTACACCTTC
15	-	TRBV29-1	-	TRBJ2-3	CSVENLAGSTDTQYF	TGCAGCGTTGAAAATTTAGCCGGAAGCACAGATACGCAGTATTTT
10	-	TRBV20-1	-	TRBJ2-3	CSGRGDTQYF	TGCAGCGGACGGGGGGATACGCAGTATTTT
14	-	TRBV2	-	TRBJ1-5	CASSHSGPAQPQHF	TGTGCCAGCAGCCACTCGGGTCCCGCTCAGCCCCAGCATTTT
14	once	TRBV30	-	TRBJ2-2	CAWRWRTNTGELFF	TGTGCCTGGCGGTGGAGGACGAACACCGGGGAGCTGTTTTTT
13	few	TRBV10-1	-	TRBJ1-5	CASTRPGIQPQHF	TGCGCCAGCACCCGTCCGGGTATTCAGCCCCAGCATTTT
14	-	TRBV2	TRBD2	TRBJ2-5	CASRRRGFQETQYF	TGTGCCAGCAGAAGGCGGGGGTTCCAAGAGACCCAGTACTTC
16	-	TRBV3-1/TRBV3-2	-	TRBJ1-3	CASSLGHASSGNTIYF	TGTGCCAGCAGCCTGGGACACGCAAGCTCTGGAAACACCATATATTTT
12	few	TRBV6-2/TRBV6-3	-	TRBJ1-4	CASSYGPEKLFF	TGTGCCAGCAGTTACGGTCCTGAAAAACTGTTTTTT
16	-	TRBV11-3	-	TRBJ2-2	CASSAGLATAGGELFF	TGTGCCAGCAGCGCTGGACTGGCGACGGCCGGCGGGGAGCTGTTTTTT
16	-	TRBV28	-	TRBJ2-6	CASSSEAGSGANVLTF	TGTGCCAGCAGTTCCGAGGCAGGGTCGGGGGCCAACGTCCTGACTTTC
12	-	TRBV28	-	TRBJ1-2	CASSGVRYGYTF	TGTGCCAGCAGTGGAGTCCGCTATGGCTACACCTTC
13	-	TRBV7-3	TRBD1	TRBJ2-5	CASSQGAWETQYF	TGTGCCAGCAGTCAGGGGGCATGGGAGACCCAGTACTTC
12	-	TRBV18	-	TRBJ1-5	CASSLRDQPQHF	TGTGCCAGCTCACTCCGGGATCAGCCCCAGCATTTT
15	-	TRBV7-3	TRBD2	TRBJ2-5	CASSYTGLAGETQYF	TGTGCCAGCAGCTACACGGGACTAGCGGGAGAGACCCAGTACTTC
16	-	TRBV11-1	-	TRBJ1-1	CASSSNAGARNTEAFF	TGTGCCAGCAGCTCAAACGCTGGGGCGCGAAACACTGAAGCTTTCTTT
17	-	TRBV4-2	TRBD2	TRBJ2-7	CASSRDKRGAGGGEQYF	TGTGCCAGCAGCCGAGATAAGAGAGGAGCGGGAGGCGGCGAGCAGTACTTC
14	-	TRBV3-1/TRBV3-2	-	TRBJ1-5	CASSWQGTDQPQHF	TGTGCCAGCAGCTGGCAGGGGACTGATCAGCCCCAGCATTTT
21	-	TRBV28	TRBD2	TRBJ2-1	CASSNAAGLAGVSGAYNEQFF	TGTGCCAGCAGCAACGCCGCCGGACTAGCGGGAGTATCCGGAGCCTACAATGAGCAGTTCTTC